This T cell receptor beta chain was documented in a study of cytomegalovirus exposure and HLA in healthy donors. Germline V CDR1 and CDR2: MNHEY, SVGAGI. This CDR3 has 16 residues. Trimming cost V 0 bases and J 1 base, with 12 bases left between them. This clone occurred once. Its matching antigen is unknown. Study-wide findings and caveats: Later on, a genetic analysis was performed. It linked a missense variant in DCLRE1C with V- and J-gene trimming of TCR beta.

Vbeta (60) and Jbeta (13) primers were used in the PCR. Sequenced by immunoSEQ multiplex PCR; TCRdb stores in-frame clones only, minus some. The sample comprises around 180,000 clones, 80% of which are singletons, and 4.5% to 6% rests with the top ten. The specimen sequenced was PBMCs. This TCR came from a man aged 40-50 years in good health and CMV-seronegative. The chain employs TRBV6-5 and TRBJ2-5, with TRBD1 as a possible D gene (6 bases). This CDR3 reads CASSYSRTDIQETQYF. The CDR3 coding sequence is TGTGCCAGCAGTTACTCGCGGACAGACATCCAAGAGACCCAGTACTTC.